Detailed here is one TCR beta chain. This clone appeared once. Its antigen target is currently unknown. No base quality values were provided; no much bigger clone lies one nucleotide off. This sample stems from a study of control samples from healthy donors and cancer patients (dated by TCRdb to the early 2020s). Per the germline V gene, KGHDR is the CDR1 and SFDVKD is the CDR2. Measured from the cysteine to the phenylalanine, the CDR3 is 15 residues long. The DNA shown is the 45-base CDR3, in frame from base 1. Trimming accounts for 9 bases at V and 7 bases at J, while the number of junction bases matched to no gene is 16. To prepare the library, the immunoSEQ multiplex PCR assay was applied. Held by TCRdb, this immuneACCESS table contains in-frame sequences only and omits some clones. Under half of the omission traces to an unresolved V gene where checked; the cause of the rest is unknown. The sample yields over 100,000 clones; 88% were counted once. The ten largest clones capture roughly 3.3% of the sample.

The rearrangement combines TRBV24-1 with TRBJ2-5, and 7 bases in between align with TRBD2. This receptor was obtained from a man between 40 and 49 years old in good health. The source material was blood. The sequenced DNA is TGTGCCACCTCCCCGGGGGGAGACGGATATGGGACCCAGTACTTC. It encodes CATSPGGDGYGTQYF.